This T cell receptor (beta chain) appears in the sequencing data of a study of T cells in Graves' hyperthyroidism and ophthalmopathy. Whole-study findings and limits: The model anticipated ophthalmopathy a median around six months pre-onset.

Comments on this clonotype: Its specificity is not known. This sequence may be a read error, since a much larger clone differs from it by one base.

J gave up 2 bases and V 8 bases, and 1 base lay outside the gene matches. The CDR3 has 13 amino acids. Germline V gene data show CDR1 as ENHRY and CDR2 as SYGVKD. TCR beta CDR3 regions were amplified from RNA transcripts. The HTBI primer set served for first-round RT-PCR of the TCR CDR3. TCRdb re-called the multiplex PCR reads with MiXCR, one entry per CDR3 protein. The table has over 700,000 distinct CDR3 sequences, under 45% seen once. The source is a middle-aged woman with Graves' hyperthyroidism. The specimen sequenced was blood. The chain has TRBV10-3 and TRBJ1-3; 9 bases are a match to TRBD1. CDR3 nucleotide sequence: TGTGCCATCGGGACAGGGACTGGAAACACCATATATTTT. Translated, it gives CAIGTGTGNTIYF.